The 26 T cell receptor beta chains below come from one sample, sequenced in a study of blood T cell repertoires in COVID-19. The table came from immunoSEQ multiplex PCR; TCRdb's copy has only in-frame clones and leaves some out. The table records roughly 190,000 clones, about 80% of them present only once. Sequencing used peripheral blood. The receptors derive from a human donor with acute or convalescent COVID-19. The donor label of this sample is uncertain.

The chain has TRBV28 and TRBJ2-7; TRBD1 aligns across 10 bases. In germline, CDR1 is MDHEN, CDR2 SYDVKM. The V segment lost 6 bases and the J segment 2 bases; nucleotides outside the gene matches: 7. The CDR3 runs to 15 residues. The CDR3, as DNA: TGTGCCAGCAGGTCCCCCGGGACAGGGGCCTACGAGCAGTACTTC. It specifies CASRSPGTGAYEQYF.

The chain uses TRBV28 and TRBJ1-1; D gene ambiguous. The CDR3 covers 12 residues. Trimming shortened V by 6 bases and J by 3 bases, and 8 bases separated the two germline ends. In germline, CDR1 is MDHEN, CDR2 SYDVKM. The CDR3 coding sequence is TGTGCCAGCAGGCCCCGGGACACTGAAGCTTTCTTT. This gives the protein CASRPRDTEAFF.

The chain links TRBV5-8 to TRBJ1-6, with 8 bases that match TRBD1. Germline loops: CDR1 SGHTS, CDR2 YDEGEE. V lost 4 bases to trimming and J lost 8 bases; unmatched junction nucleotides: 5. The CDR3 consists of 14 residues. CDR3 residues: CASSLGQGDSPLHF. DNA of the CDR3: TGTGCCAGCAGCCTCGGACAGGGAGATTCACCCCTCCACTTT.

The CDR3: CASSRGQAYEQYF. The CDR3 DNA reads as TGTGCCAGCAGTCGGGGACAGGCCTACGAGCAGTACTTC. This sequence joins TRBV28 and TRBJ2-7; 8 positions match TRBD1. Germline V gene lookup returns CDR1 MDHEN and CDR2 SYDVKM. The CDR3 is 13 residues long. Trimming at V came to 5 bases and at J to 2 bases, leaving 2 bases not matched to a gene.

This clone was picked up a small number of times. The chain carries TRBV11-2 and TRBJ2-7; TRBD1 agrees at 9 bases. V was clipped by 1 base and J by 1 base; unmatched bases: 2. The CDR3 length is 15 residues. In germline, CDR1 is SGHAT, CDR2 FQNNGV. The CDR3 sequence: CASSLGTGASYEQYF. Here the CDR3 DNA reads TGTGCCAGCAGCTTAGGGACAGGGGCATCCTACGAGCAGTACTTC.

A few counts support this clone. The gene calls are TRBV3-1 (or the pseudogene TRBV3-2) and TRBJ2-5, with 12 bases matching TRBD2. The CDR3 covers 15 residues. CDR1 is LGHDT and CDR2 is YNNKEL in the germline V gene (reference sequence). The V and J ends lost 4 bases and 4 bases, in that order; junction bases with no gene match: 4. In DNA form, the CDR3 reads TGTGCCAGCAGCCCCAGGGGACTAGCGGGAGAGACCCAGTACTTC. Residues: CASSPRGLAGETQYF.

The rearrangement joins TRBV6-2 or TRBV6-3 to TRBJ2-7; TRBD1 matches at 9 bases. Trimming took 7 bases from V and 5 from J; bases not matched to a gene: 12. The germline V gene has CDR1 MNHEY and CDR2 SVGEGT. CDR3 length equals 15 residues. CDR3: CASTPPGTGTNEQYF. CDR3 sequence (DNA): TGTGCCAGCACCCCTCCCGGGACAGGGACTAACGAGCAGTACTTC.

Here the CDR3 DNA reads TGTGCCAGCAGTCGCGCTACGGAAGCTTTCTTT. The encoded protein is CASSRATEAFF. The J gene is TRBJ1-1, the V gene TRBV12-3 or TRBV12-4; D call uncertain. V gave up 5 bases and J gave up 8 bases, with 9 bases separating them. This CDR3 has 11 amino acids.

The gene calls are TRBV7-2 and TRBJ2-3, with D possibly TRBD2 on 6 matching bases. This CDR3 spans 17 amino acids. The V and J ends lost 2 bases and 4 bases respectively, with 19 bases between them. Germline CDR1 is SGHTA and CDR2 is FQGNSA. The CDR3 DNA sequence: TGTGCCAGCAGCTTAAATAGTCCGGGAGTAGGTGCAGATACGCAGTATTTT. Its protein product is CASSLNSPGVGADTQYF.

This clone has only one observation. One end of the junction varies from germline; a read error may be responsible. The gene calls are TRBV15 and TRBJ1-2; D perhaps matches TRBD1 (5 bases). Per germline, CDR1 LNHNV and CDR2 YYDKDF (reference sequence). The CDR3 contains 15 residues. The CDR3 DNA follows: TGTGCCACCAGCAGAGCTCTTTCCCCCTTGGGCGTGACAGCCTTC. It encodes CATSRALSPLGVTAF.

The chain carries TRBV2 and TRBJ2-7; 7 bases map to TRBD2. Germline lookup yields CDR1 SNHLY and CDR2 FYNNEI. This CDR3 spans 14 amino acids. J was trimmed by 2 bases and V by 7 bases; bases with no gene match: 8. The CDR3 region has the DNA TGTGCCAGCACCCCCAGTCGGGAGGCCTACGAGCAGTACTTC. Protein sequence: CASTPSREAYEQYF.

This chain joins TRBV6-5 and TRBJ1-6, with a possible D match to TRBD1 (5 bases). The germline CDR1 and CDR2 sequences are MNHEY and SVGAGI. V gave up 6 bases and J gave up 5 bases, with 14 bases separating them. The length of the CDR3 is 15 residues. The CDR3 here is CASRDGGVDNSPLHF. In DNA form, the CDR3 reads TGTGCCAGCAGGGACGGGGGGGTAGATAATTCACCCCTCCACTTT.

This clone was seen a single time. The V gene is TRBV28, the J gene TRBJ2-1; maybe TRBD2 (5 bases). Looked up from germline, CDR1 is MDHEN and CDR2 is SYDVKM. The CDR3 extends over 13 amino acids. V was shortened by 6 bases and J by 7 bases, with 13 bases between the two germline ends. CDR3 DNA: TGTGCCAGCAGCCCATCGGGGTTAAATGAGCAGTTCTTC. Protein: CASSPSGLNEQFF.

This chain connects TRBV5-8 to TRBJ1-6, with TRBD1 matching 11 bases. With 6 bases clipped from V and 9 bases from J, the junction kept 8 bases outside the gene matches. The CDR3 loop spans 15 amino acids. Germline lookup yields CDR1 SGHTS and CDR2 YDEGEE. The DNA of the CDR3 is TGTGCCAGCACCCACGCCGGGACAGGGGGTTCACCCCTCCACTTT. Amino acid sequence: CASTHAGTGGSPLHF.

This clone was observed a single time. The chain is built from TRBV6-4 and TRBJ2-2; 7 nucleotides agree with TRBD2. The CDR3 length is 15 residues. The germline gives CDR1 MRHNA, CDR2 SNTAGT. V shed 3 bases and J 11 bases; nucleotides not matched to a gene: 12. The CDR3 protein is CASSEELAPLGELFF. CDR3 coding DNA: TGTGCCAGCAGTGAGGAACTAGCGCCCCTCGGTGAGCTGTTTTTT.

V is TRBV3-1 (or the pseudogene TRBV3-2) and J is TRBJ2-6; D perhaps matches TRBD1 (5 bases). This CDR3 region has 18 residues. Germline V lookup: CDR1 LGHDT, CDR2 YNNKEL (reference sequence). Trimming left V 0 bases short and J 2 bases short, with 14 bases between. The CDR3 here is CASSQDFRRVAGANVLTF. In nucleotides, the CDR3 is TGTGCCAGCAGCCAAGATTTTCGCAGGGTCGCTGGGGCCAACGTCCTGACTTTC.

This rearrangement joins TRBV28 to TRBJ1-6; D is perhaps TRBD1 (6 bases). Trimming removed 4 bases from V and 9 bases from J, with 13 bases in between. This CDR3 spans 14 amino acids. Per the germline V gene, CDR1 is MDHEN and CDR2 is SYDVKM. Here the CDR3 DNA reads TGTGCCAGCAGTTCACCAGGGGTGGGTTCACCCCTCCACTTT. Translation gives CASSSPGVGSPLHF.

This clone was found once. The genes are TRBV19 and TRBJ2-3, with 7 bases identical to TRBD2. The V segment lost 3 bases and the J segment 4 bases; nucleotides outside the gene matches: 7. Germline loops: CDR1 LNHDA, CDR2 SQIVND (reference sequence). The CDR3 is made up of 15 amino acids. The CDR3: CASSMPRENPDTQYF. The DNA of the CDR3 is TGTGCCAGTAGTATGCCGCGGGAGAACCCAGATACGCAGTATTTT. Complete variable domain (other parts from reference TRBV19 and TRBJ2-3): DGGITQSPKYLFRKEGQNVTLSCEQNLNHDAMYWYRQDPGQGLRLIYYSQIVNDFQKGDIAEGYSVSREKKESFPLTVTSAQKNPTAFYLCASSMPRENPDTQYFGPGTRLTVL.

The count of this clone is one. The V call is TRBV19, the J call TRBJ1-6; perhaps TRBD1 as D (6 bases). This CDR3 comprises 18 residues. Trimming removed 2 bases from V and 8 bases from J, with 22 bases in between. Germline V gene data show CDR1 as LNHDA and CDR2 as SQIVND (reference sequence). The CDR3 coding sequence is TGTGCCAGTAGTATAAGAGCCCCTCCGACAGGTCTGGATTCACCCCTCCACTTT. Amino acids: CASSIRAPPTGLDSPLHF.

The rearrangement joins TRBV7-3 to TRBJ2-1; D unclear. Germline CDR1 reads SGHTA; CDR2 reads FQGTGA. The CDR3 loop spans 14 amino acids. Between the trimmed V and J ends, which lost 2 bases and 8 bases, there was a span of 13 bases. CDR3 region: CASSLEALWDEQFF. CDR3 DNA: TGTGCCAGCAGCTTAGAGGCCCTTTGGGATGAGCAGTTCTTC.

This clone was seen only a few times. The chain uses TRBV3-1 (or the pseudogene TRBV3-2) and TRBJ1-5; a possible D gene is TRBD1 (5 bases). The CDR3 totals 16 residues. CDR1 is LGHDT and CDR2 is YNNKEL in the germline V gene (reference sequence). V was pared by 4 bases and J by 9 bases, with 22 bases between. The CDR3 DNA follows: TGTGCCAGCAGCCCGACGGGGGAAAATCCCCGGGGGCCCCAGCATTTT. It encodes CASSPTGENPRGPQHF.

The chain is built from TRBV7-9 and TRBJ2-7, with 8 positions matching TRBD2. Germline loops: CDR1 SEHNR, CDR2 FQNEAQ (reference sequence). This CDR3 has 15 residues. Trimming cost V 5 bases and J 4 bases; bases outside gene matches: 10. The CDR3 nucleotides read TGTGCCAGCAGCCTGGGCGAGCGGGAGTATTACGAGCAGTACTTC. This codes for CASSLGEREYYEQYF.

V and J are TRBV7-3 and TRBJ2-5; TRBD2 agrees at 8 bases. Germline values: CDR1 SGHTA, CDR2 FQGTGA. J lost 7 bases, V lost 5 bases, and 9 bases had no gene match. This CDR3 is 14 amino acids long. The CDR3 spells CASSQAGVGVTQYF. Written as DNA, the CDR3 is TGTGCCAGCAGCCAAGCGGGAGTTGGGGTGACCCAGTACTTC.

V is TRBV19 and J is TRBJ2-7; 8 nucleotides match TRBD1. The V segment lost 9 bases and the J segment 0 bases; nucleotides outside the gene matches: 10. The CDR3 is 15 residues long. Looked up from germline, CDR1 is LNHDA and CDR2 is SQIVND (reference sequence). The CDR3 DNA reads TGTGCCAGCAGCCCCTCCGGGACAGGCTCCTACGAGCAGTACTTC. It specifies CASSPSGTGSYEQYF. Complete variable domain (other parts from reference TRBV19 and TRBJ2-7): DGGITQSPKYLFRKEGQNVTLSCEQNLNHDAMYWYRQDPGQGLRLIYYSQIVNDFQKGDIAEGYSVSREKKESFPLTVTSAQKNPTAFYLCASSPSGTGSYEQYFGPGTRLTVT.

The chain uses TRBV6-1 and TRBJ2-7; 7 nucleotides match TRBD2. The junction had 10 bases not matched to a gene; V was cut back by 3 bases and J by 5 bases. Germline lookup yields CDR1 MNHNS and CDR2 SASEGT. This CDR3 has 15 amino acids. The CDR3 protein is CASSDLASGKNEQYF. The CDR3 DNA follows: TGTGCCAGCAGTGATCTGGCTAGCGGAAAGAACGAGCAGTACTTC.

This clone was seen a few times. The J gene is TRBJ2-3, the V gene TRBV20-1; a weak D match, TRBD1 (6 bases). CDR1 is DFQATT and CDR2 is SNEGSKA in the germline V gene (reference sequence). This CDR3 has 11 amino acids. Trimming removed 0 bases at V and 15 bases at J, with 13 bases between. The CDR3, as DNA: TGCAGTGCTAGAGATTCCCGGGACATCTATTTT. Translation gives CSARDSRDIYF.